The rows below give T cell receptor beta chains drawn from one sample of a study of cytomegalovirus exposure and HLA in healthy donors. TCRdb keeps only in-frame clones here, not all; method: immunoSEQ multiplex PCR. The repertoire holds about 100,000 clones, with under 97% as singletons. Sequenced material: PBMCs. Receptors were obtained from a woman aged 18-29 years in good health and CMV-seronegative. Each CDR3 is given with its conserved first and last residue. A D gene is named only where the DNA matches it firmly. Only some rows state a clone size, as once, few, many or a class for expanded clones.

clone_size j_call d_call v_call cdr3_nt cdr3_aa
. TRBJ2-1 TRBD2 TRBV28 TGTGCCAGCAGTTTGGGGACTAGACACAATGAGCAGTTCTTC CASSLGTRHNEQFF
. TRBJ2-3 . TRBV7-3 TGTGCCAGCAGCTTAGAGGGGGGGGGCCTAGCAGATACGCAGTATTTT CASSLEGGGLADTQYF
. TRBJ2-5 TRBD2 TRBV7-9 TGTGCCAGCAGCTCACGACGGGGGGGGTACCAAGAGACCCAGTACTTC CASSSRRGGYQETQYF
. TRBJ1-5 . TRBV2 TGTGCCAGCAGTGAAATGTATAGCAATCAGCCCCAGCATTTT CASSEMYSNQPQHF
. TRBJ1-2 TRBD1 TRBV15 TGTGCCACCAGCAGAGATGGGACAGGTGGATATGGCTACACCTTC CATSRDGTGGYGYTF
. TRBJ1-1 . TRBV4-3 TGCGCCAGCAGCCAAGTTATTGACACTGAAGCTTTCTTT CASSQVIDTEAFF
. TRBJ1-2 . TRBV30 TGTGCCTGGACACACCGAGGGTTATACTATGGCTGCACCTTC CAWTHRGLYYGCTF
. TRBJ2-3 . TRBV5-6 TGTGCCAGCAGCTTATACACAGATACGCAGTATTTT CASSLYTDTQYF
. TRBJ1-2 . TRBV2 TGTGCCAGCACGGGGACCAGGGGTGGCTACACCTTC CASTGTRGGYTF
. TRBJ1-2 TRBD1 TRBV27 TGTGCCAGCAGACGACCACAGGGGGCGGCCACCTTC CASRRPQGAATF
. TRBJ1-6 . TRBV28 TGTGCCAGCAGTACGTCTCGGCCCCTCCACTTT CASSTSRPLHF
. TRBJ1-2 TRBD1 TRBV7-2 TGTGCCAGCAGCTTGGGACAGGGGGCTTGGGGCTACACCTTC CASSLGQGAWGYTF
. TRBJ2-3 TRBD2 TRBV4-1 TGCGCCAGCAGCCAAGACCCCTTAGCGGGGGGCGTGGTAGATACGCAGTATTTT CASSQDPLAGGVVDTQYF
once TRBJ2-5 . TRBV6-1 TGTGCCAGCAGTTGGCGGGATATCCAAGAGACCCAGTACTTC CASSWRDIQETQYF
. TRBJ2-5 TRBD2 TRBV2 TGTGCCAGCAGTGAATTGGGACTAGATCAAGAGACCCAGTACTTC CASSELGLDQETQYF
. TRBJ2-1 . TRBV11-2 TGTGCCAGCAGCCTGGACTTGAACTCCTACAATGAGCAGTTCTTC CASSLDLNSYNEQFF
. TRBJ1-1 . TRBV18 TGTGCCAGCTCCCTCACGGGCCCAGGGGAGGGCACTGAAGCTTTCTTT CASSLTGPGEGTEAFF
. TRBJ2-7 TRBD2 TRBV19 TGTGCCAGTAGTATTATGGCTAGCGGGGGACGATACGAGCAGTACTTC CASSIMASGGRYEQYF
. TRBJ2-6 TRBD2 TRBV7-2 TGTGCCAGCAGCTTATTAGCGGGTCACTCTGGGGCCAACGTCCTGACTTTC CASSLLAGHSGANVLTF
once TRBJ2-3 TRBD2 TRBV7-3 TGTGCCAGCAGCTTGACCCCCGGGACTAGCGGGGGTAGTACAGATACGCAGTATTTT CASSLTPGTSGGSTDTQYF
. TRBJ1-2 TRBD1 TRBV18 TGTGCCAGCTCACCTTTTCGACAGGGAGGCGGCTACACCTTC CASSPFRQGGGYTF
. TRBJ2-5 TRBD1 TRBV15 TGTGCCACCAGCAGGCCTACCGAGGGGGACAGGGCCCCGGACGAGACCCAGTACTTC CATSRPTEGDRAPDETQYF
. TRBJ1-2 TRBD1 TRBV2 TGTGCCAGCAGTTTAATGGGGACAGGGGGTTTAACCTTC CASSLMGTGGLTF
. TRBJ1-4 TRBD1 TRBV7-8 TGTGCCAGCAGCTCTGCCAGGGGGTCTCATGAAAAACTGTTTTTT CASSSARGSHEKLFF
. TRBJ2-2 . TRBV13 TGTGCCAGCAGCTTAGTGGGGACTCCGAGCACCGGGGAGCTGTTTTTT CASSLVGTPSTGELFF
. TRBJ1-1 . TRBV6-6 TGTGCCAGCAGTCTATCAGGGATGAACACTGAAGCTTTCTTT CASSLSGMNTEAFF
once TRBJ2-5 . TRBV5-1 TGCGCCAGCAGCTTGGCGACAGTCCAAGAGACCCAGTACTTC CASSLATVQETQYF
. TRBJ2-3 TRBD2 TRBV10-2 TGCGCCAGCAGTGAGGGGCGGGGGGGCCATGGACTGAAAGATACGCAGTATTTT CASSEGRGGHGLKDTQYF
. TRBJ2-2 TRBD2 TRBV4-3 TGCGCCAGCAGCCGAAGTCTGGCGGGGGGGACCACCGGGGAGCTGTTTTTT CASSRSLAGGTTGELFF
once TRBJ1-1 . TRBV13 TGTGCCAGCAGCTTACAGGGGTCGAACACTGAAGCTTTCTTT CASSLQGSNTEAFF
. TRBJ2-2 TRBD1 TRBV29-1 TGCAGCGTTAAGGACAGGCGAGACACCGGGGAGCTGTTTTTT CSVKDRRDTGELFF
. TRBJ1-6 TRBD1 TRBV7-9 TGTGCCAGCAGCTCCCCTCGGGACAGGAGTAATTATAATTCACCCCTCCACTTT CASSSPRDRSNYNSPLHF
. TRBJ2-1 TRBD2 TRBV7-6 TGTGCCAGCAGCGTAGCCGGACTAGCGAGCTCCTACAATGAGCAGTTCTTC CASSVAGLASSYNEQFF
. TRBJ1-1 TRBD1 TRBV18 TGTGCCAGCTCTTATCAGGGGGGAGCTGAAGCTTTCTTT CASSYQGGAEAFF
. TRBJ1-5 . TRBV7-9 TGTGCCAGCAGCTTAGGCGTTAATCAGCCCCAGCATTTT CASSLGVNQPQHF
. TRBJ1-5 TRBD1 TRBV7-2 TGTGCCAGCAGCTTAACAAACAGGGGTCCCAATCAGCCCCAGCATTTT CASSLTNRGPNQPQHF
. TRBJ2-3 TRBD2 TRBV7-3 TGTGCCAGCAGCTTAACGCGGGGGGGTAGCACAGATACGCAGTATTTT CASSLTRGGSTDTQYF
. TRBJ2-1 TRBD2 TRBV6-1 TGTGCCAGCAGTGAAGTTTCGCGGGGGAACCACAATGAGCAGTTCTTC CASSEVSRGNHNEQFF
. TRBJ2-4 TRBD1 TRBV29-1 TGCAGCGTACGTCCGGGACAGGCCTCCTTAGTCAAAAACATTCAGTACTTC CSVRPGQASLVKNIQYF
. TRBJ1-5 . TRBV5-1 TGCGCCAGCAGCTTGGCCGCGGTAGATAGCAATCAGCCCCAGCATTTT CASSLAAVDSNQPQHF
. TRBJ2-3 TRBD1 TRBV6-5 TGTGCCAGCAGAGTAGGGACAGATAGCACAGATACGCAGTATTTT CASRVGTDSTDTQYF
few TRBJ2-7 TRBD1 TRBV28 TGTGCCAGCAGTACTCCGGGACAGCTACACAGTACCTACGAGCAGTACTTC CASSTPGQLHSTYEQYF
. TRBJ2-5 . TRBV7-6 TGTGCCAGCAGCCCCAGGGAAACAGAGACCCAGTACTTC CASSPRETETQYF
. TRBJ2-1 TRBD2 TRBV6-5 TGTGCCAGCAGCATAGCGGGGGGGGCGGTTAATGAGCAGTTCTTC CASSIAGGAVNEQFF
. TRBJ1-1 TRBD1 TRBV7-2 TGTGCCAGCAGCTTAACAGGGGGGGGCAGAGCTTTCTTT CASSLTGGGRAFF
once TRBJ1-3 TRBD1 TRBV7-2 TGTGCCAGCAGCTCCAGGGGGCGGTCTGGAAACACCATATATTTT CASSSRGRSGNTIYF
. TRBJ2-7 . TRBV2 TGTGCCAGCAGTGGCGGGGTCGGCTACGAGCAGTACTTC CASSGGVGYEQYF
. TRBJ1-2 . TRBV6-5 TGTGCCAGCAGTTACTCATCAGGAATAGAGGGCTATGGCTACACCTTC CASSYSSGIEGYGYTF
. TRBJ1-1 . TRBV6-5 TGTGCCAGCAGTTCCGGGGCGTTAGGGGGTGAAGCTTTCTTT CASSSGALGGEAFF